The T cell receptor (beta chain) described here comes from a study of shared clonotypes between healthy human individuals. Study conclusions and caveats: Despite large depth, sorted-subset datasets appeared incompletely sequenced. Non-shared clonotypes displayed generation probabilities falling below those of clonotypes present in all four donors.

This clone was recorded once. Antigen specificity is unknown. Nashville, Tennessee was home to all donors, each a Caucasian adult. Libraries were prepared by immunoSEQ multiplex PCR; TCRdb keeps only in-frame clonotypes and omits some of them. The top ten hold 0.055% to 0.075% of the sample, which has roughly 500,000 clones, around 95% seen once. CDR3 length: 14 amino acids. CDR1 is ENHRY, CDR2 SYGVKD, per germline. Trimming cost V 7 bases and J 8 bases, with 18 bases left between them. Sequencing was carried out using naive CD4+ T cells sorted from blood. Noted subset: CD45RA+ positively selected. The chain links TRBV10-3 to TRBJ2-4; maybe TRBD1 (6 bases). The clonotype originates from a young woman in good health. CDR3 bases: TGTGCCATCAAAGGACGGGCCGAGGGGGACATTCAGTACTTC. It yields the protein CAIKGRAEGDIQYF.